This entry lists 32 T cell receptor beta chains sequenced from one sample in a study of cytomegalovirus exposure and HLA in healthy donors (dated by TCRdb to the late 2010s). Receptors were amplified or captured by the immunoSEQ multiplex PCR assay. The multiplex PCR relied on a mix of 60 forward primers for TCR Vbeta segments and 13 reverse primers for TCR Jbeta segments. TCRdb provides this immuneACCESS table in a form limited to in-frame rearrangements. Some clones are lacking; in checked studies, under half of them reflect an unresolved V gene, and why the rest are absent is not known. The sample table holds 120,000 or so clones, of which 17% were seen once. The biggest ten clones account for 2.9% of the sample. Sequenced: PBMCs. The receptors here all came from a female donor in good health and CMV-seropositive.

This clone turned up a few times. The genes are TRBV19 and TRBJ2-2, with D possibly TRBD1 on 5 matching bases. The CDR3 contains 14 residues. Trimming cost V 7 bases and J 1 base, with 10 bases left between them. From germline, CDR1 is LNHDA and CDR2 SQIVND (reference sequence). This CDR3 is CASNQDRNTGELFF. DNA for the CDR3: TGTGCCAGTAACCAAGACAGGAACACCGGGGAGCTGTTTTTT. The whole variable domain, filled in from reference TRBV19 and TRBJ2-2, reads DGGITQSPKYLFRKEGQNVTLSCEQNLNHDAMYWYRQDPGQGLRLIYYSQIVNDFQKGDIAEGYSVSREKKESFPLTVTSAQKNPTAFYLCASNQDRNTGELFFGEGSRLTVL.

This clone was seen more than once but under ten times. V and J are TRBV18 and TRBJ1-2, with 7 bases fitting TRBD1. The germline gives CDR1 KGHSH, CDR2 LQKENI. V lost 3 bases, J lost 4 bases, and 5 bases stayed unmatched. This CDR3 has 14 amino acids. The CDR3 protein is CASSPDRESYGYTF. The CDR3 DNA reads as TGTGCCAGCTCACCCGACAGGGAATCCTATGGCTACACCTTC.

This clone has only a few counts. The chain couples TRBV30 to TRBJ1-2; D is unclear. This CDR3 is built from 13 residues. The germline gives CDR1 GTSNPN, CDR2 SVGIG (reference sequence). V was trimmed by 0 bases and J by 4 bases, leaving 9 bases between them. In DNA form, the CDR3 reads TGTGCCTGGAGTGTACAAGGAGCCTATGGCTACACCTTC. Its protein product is CAWSVQGAYGYTF. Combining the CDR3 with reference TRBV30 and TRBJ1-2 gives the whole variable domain SQTIHQWPATLVQPVGSPLSLECTVEGTSNPNLYWYRQAAGRGLQLLFYSVGIGQISSEVPQNLSASRPQDRQFILSSKKLLLSDSGFYLCAWSVQGAYGYTFGSGTRLTVV.

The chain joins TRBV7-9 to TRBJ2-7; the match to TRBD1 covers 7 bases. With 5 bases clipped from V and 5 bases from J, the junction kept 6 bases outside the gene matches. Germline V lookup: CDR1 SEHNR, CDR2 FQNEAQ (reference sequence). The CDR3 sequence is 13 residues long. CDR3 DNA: TGTGCCAGCAGCCCGATGACAGGGCACGAGCAGTACTTC. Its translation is CASSPMTGHEQYF.

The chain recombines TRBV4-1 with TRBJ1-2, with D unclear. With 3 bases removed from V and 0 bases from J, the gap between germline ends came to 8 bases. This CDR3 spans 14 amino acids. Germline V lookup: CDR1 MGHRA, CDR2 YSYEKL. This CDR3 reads CASSHPQTNYGYTF. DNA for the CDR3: TGCGCCAGCAGCCATCCCCAGACTAACTATGGCTACACCTTC.

The CDR3: CASSLDRWSNQPQHF. CDR3 coding DNA: TGTGCCAGCAGCTTAGATCGGTGGAGCAATCAGCCCCAGCATTTT. The chain is built from TRBV11-2 and TRBJ1-5, with D hard to call. CDR1 and CDR2 from the germline V gene are SGHAT and FQNNGV. V lost 0 bases, J lost 1 base, and 7 bases lay in between. The CDR3 has 15 amino acids.

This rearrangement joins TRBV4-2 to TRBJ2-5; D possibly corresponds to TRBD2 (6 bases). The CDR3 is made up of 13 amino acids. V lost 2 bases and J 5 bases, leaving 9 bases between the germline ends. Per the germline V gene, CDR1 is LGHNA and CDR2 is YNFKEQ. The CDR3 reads CASSQREWETQYF. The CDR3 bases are TGTGCCAGCAGCCAACGGGAGTGGGAGACCCAGTACTTC.

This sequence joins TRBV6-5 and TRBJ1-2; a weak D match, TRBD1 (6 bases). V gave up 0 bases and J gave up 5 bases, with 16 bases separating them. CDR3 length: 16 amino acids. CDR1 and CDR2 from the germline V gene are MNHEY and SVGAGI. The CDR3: CASSYSPFMGAYGYTF. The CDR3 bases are TGTGCCAGCAGTTACTCCCCTTTTATGGGGGCTTATGGCTACACCTTC.

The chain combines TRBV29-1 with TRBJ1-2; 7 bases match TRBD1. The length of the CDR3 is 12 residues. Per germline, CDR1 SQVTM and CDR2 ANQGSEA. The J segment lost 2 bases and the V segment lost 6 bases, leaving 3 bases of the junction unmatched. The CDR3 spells CSVGTVNYGYTF. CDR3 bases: TGCAGCGTCGGGACAGTGAACTATGGCTACACCTTC.

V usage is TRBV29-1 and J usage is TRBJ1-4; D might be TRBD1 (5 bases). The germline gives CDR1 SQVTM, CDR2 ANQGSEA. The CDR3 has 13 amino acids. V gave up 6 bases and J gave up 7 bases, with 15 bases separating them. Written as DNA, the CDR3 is TGCAGCGTGTACCGGCAGGGAGGTGAAAAACTGTTTTTT. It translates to CSVYRQGGEKLFF.

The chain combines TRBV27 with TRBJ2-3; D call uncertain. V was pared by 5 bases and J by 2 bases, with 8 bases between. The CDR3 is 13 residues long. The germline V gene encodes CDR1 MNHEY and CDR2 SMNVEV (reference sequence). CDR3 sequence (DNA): TGTGCCAGCAGTCTACCCAACACAGATACGCAGTATTTT. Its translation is CASSLPNTDTQYF.

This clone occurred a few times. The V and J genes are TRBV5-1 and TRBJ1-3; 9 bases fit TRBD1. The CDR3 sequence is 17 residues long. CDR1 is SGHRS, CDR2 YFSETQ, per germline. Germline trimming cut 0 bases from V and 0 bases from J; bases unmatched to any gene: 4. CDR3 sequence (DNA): TGCGCCAGCAGCTTGGATGGGACAGGGCGCTCTGGAAACACCATATATTTT. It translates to CASSLDGTGRSGNTIYF. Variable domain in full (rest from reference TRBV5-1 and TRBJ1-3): KAGVTQTPRYLIKTRGQQVTLSCSPISGHRSVSWYQQTPGQGLQFLFEYFSETQRNKGNFPGRFSGRQFSNSRSEMNVSTLELGDSALYLCASSLDGTGRSGNTIYFGEGSWLTVV.

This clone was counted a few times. CDR3 sequence: CASSLLSGNSAYNEQFF. Written as DNA, the CDR3 is TGTGCCAGCAGCTTACTCTCCGGGAATTCGGCCTACAATGAGCAGTTCTTC. V is TRBV7-2 and J is TRBJ2-1; D is perhaps TRBD2 (5 bases). CDR1 is SGHTA and CDR2 is FQGNSA in the germline V gene. Trimming took off 2 bases at V and 2 bases at J, with 16 bases between the two ends. The CDR3 extends over 17 amino acids.

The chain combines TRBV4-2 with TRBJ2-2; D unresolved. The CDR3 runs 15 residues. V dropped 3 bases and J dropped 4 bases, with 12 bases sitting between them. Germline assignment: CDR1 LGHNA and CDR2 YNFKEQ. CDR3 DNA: TGTGCCAGCAGCCAGGCAGACACCGTCACCGGGGAGCTGTTTTTT. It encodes CASSQADTVTGELFF.

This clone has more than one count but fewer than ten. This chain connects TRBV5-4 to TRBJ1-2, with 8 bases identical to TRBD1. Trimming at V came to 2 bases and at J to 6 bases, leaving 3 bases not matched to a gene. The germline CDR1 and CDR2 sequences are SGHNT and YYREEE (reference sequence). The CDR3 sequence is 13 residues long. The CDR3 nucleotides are TGTGCCAGCAGCTTTGAGACAGGGGATGGCTACACCTTC. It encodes CASSFETGDGYTF. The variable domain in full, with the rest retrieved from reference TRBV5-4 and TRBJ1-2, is ETGVTQSPTHLIKTRGQQVTLRCSSQSGHNTVSWYQQALGQGPQFIFQYYREEENGRGNFPPRFSGLQFPNYSSELNVNALELDDSALYLCASSFETGDGYTFGSGTRLTVV.

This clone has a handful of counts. CDR3 amino acids: CASSPRDTQYF. CDR3 coding DNA: TGTGCCAGCAGCCCCAGAGATACGCAGTATTTT. The gene calls are TRBV6-6 and TRBJ2-3, with D uncertain. This CDR3 contains 11 residues. The germline V gene has CDR1 MNHNY and CDR2 SVGAGI (reference sequence). The ends were cut back, 6 bases at V and 5 bases at J, with 6 bases in the middle.

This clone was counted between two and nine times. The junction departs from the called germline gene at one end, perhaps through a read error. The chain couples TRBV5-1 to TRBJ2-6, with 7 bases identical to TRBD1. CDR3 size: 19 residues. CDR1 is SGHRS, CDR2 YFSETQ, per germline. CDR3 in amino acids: CASSLGGGSFSQGDNVLTF. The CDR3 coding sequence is TGCGCCAGCAGCTTGGGTGGGGGAAGCTTTTCCCAGGGGGACAACGTCCTGACTTTC. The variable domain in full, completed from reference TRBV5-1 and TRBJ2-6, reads KAGVTQTPRYLIKTRGQQVTLSCSPISGHRSVSWYQQTPGQGLQFLFEYFSETQRNKGNFPGRFSGRQFSNSRSEMNVSTLELGDSALYLCASSLGGGSFSQGDNVLTFGAGSRLTVL.

The CDR3 DNA follows: TGTGCCAGCAGCTTAGTGGGAGAGAAGGGACTAGCGGGCGCCTACGAGCAGTACTTC. Its protein is CASSLVGEKGLAGAYEQYF. The genes are TRBV7-6 and TRBJ2-7; 12 nucleotides align to TRBD2. There are 19 residues in the CDR3. The V segment lost 1 base and the J segment 2 bases; nucleotides outside the gene matches: 12. Germline V gene sequence: CDR1 SGHVS, CDR2 FNYEAQ.

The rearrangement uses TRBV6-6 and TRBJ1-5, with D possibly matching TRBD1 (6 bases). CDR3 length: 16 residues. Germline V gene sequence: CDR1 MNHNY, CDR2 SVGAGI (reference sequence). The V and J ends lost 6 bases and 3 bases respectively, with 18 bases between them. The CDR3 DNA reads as TGTGCCAGCAGACCCCCCCTTGGACAGTTCAATCAGCCCCAGCATTTT. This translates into CASRPPLGQFNQPQHF.

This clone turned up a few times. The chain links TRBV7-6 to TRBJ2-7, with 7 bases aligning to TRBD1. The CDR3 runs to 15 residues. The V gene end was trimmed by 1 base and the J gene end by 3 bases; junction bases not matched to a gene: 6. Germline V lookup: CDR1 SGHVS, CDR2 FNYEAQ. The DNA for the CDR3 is TGTGCCAGCAGCTTAGGGGTAGGACAGGACTACGAGCAGTACTTC. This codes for CASSLGVGQDYEQYF.

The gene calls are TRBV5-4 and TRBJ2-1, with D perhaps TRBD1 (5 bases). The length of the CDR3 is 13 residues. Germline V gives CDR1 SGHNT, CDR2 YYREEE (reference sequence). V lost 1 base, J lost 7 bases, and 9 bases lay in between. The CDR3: CASSLSSGNEQFF. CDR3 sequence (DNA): TGTGCCAGCAGCTTGAGTTCAGGGAATGAGCAGTTCTTC. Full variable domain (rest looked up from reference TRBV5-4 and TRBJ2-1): ETGVTQSPTHLIKTRGQQVTLRCSSQSGHNTVSWYQQALGQGPQFIFQYYREEENGRGNFPPRFSGLQFPNYSSELNVNALELDDSALYLCASSLSSGNEQFFGPGTRLTVL.

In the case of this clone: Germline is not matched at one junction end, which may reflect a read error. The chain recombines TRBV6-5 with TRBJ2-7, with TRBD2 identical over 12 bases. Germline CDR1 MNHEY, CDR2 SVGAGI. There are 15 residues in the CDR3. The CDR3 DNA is TGTGCCGGCAGTTCGACTAGCGGGAGAGCCTACGAGCAGTACTTC. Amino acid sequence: CAGSSTSGRAYEQYF.

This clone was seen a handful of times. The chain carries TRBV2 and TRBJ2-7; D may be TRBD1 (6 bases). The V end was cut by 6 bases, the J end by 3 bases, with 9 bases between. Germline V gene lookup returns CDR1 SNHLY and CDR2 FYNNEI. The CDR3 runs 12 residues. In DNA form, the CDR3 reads TGTGCCAGCAGGGAGGACAGCTACGAGCAGTACTTC. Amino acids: CASREDSYEQYF.

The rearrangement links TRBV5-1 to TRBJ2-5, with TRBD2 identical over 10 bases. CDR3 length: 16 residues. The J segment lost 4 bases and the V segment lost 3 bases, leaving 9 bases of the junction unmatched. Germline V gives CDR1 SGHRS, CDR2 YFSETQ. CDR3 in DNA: TGCGCCAGCAGCTACGGGACTAGCGCATCAGGAGAGACCCAGTACTTC. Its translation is CASSYGTSASGETQYF.

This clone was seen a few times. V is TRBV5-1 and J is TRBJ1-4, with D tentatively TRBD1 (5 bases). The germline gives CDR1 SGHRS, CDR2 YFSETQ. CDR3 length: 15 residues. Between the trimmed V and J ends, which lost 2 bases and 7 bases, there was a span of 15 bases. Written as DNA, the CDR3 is TGCGCCAGCAGCTTTGGAGTGGGGCAGAGTGAAAAACTGTTTTTT. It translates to CASSFGVGQSEKLFF.

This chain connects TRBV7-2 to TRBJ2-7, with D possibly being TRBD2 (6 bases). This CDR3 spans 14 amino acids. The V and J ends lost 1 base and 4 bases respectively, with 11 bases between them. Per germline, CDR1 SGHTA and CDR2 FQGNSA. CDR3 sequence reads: CASSLEIAVYEQYF. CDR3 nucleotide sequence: TGTGCCAGCAGCTTAGAAATAGCGGTATACGAGCAGTACTTC.

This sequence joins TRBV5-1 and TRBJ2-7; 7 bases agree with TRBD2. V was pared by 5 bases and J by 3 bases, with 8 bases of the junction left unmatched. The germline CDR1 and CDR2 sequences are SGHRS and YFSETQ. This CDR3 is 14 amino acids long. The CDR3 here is CASRQGLVGYEQYF. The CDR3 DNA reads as TGCGCCAGCAGGCAAGGACTAGTCGGCTACGAGCAGTACTTC.

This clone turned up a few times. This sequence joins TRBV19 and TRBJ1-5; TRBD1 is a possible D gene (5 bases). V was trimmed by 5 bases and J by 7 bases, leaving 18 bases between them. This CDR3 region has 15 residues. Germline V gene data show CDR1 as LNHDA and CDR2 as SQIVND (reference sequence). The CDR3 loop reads CASSPWEGQGQPQHF. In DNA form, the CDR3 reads TGTGCCAGTAGTCCCTGGGAGGGGCAAGGCCAGCCCCAGCATTTT.

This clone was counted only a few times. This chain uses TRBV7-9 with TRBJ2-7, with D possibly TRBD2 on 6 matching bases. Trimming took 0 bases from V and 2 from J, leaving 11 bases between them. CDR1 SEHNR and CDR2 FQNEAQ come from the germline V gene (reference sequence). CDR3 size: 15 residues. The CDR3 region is CASSLAAGKTYEQYF. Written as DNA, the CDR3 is TGTGCCAGCAGCTTAGCGGCGGGAAAAACCTACGAGCAGTACTTC.

The chain's CDR3 is CASSVGGRRGPEQFF. In DNA form, the CDR3 reads TGTGCCAGCAGCGTAGGCGGACGGCGGGGGCCTGAGCAGTTCTTC. V and J are TRBV9 and TRBJ2-1; weak D call: TRBD2 (7 bases). The CDR3 is made up of 15 amino acids. Germline V CDR1 and CDR2: SGDLS, YYNGEE. V lost 0 bases to trimming and J lost 9 bases, with 16 bases between them.

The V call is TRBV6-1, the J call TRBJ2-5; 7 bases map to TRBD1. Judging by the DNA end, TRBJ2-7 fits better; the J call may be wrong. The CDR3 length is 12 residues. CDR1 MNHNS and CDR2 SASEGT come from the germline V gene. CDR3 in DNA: TGTGCCAGCTCGACAGGGTTCTACGAGCAGTACTTC. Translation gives CASSTGFYEQYF.

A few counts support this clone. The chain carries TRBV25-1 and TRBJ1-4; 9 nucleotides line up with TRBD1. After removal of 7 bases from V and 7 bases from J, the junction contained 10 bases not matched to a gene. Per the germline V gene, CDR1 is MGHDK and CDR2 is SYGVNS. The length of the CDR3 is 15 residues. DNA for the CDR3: TGTGCCAGCACCCTAGGGGGACAGGGTGGTGAAAAACTGTTTTTT. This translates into CASTLGGQGGEKLFF.